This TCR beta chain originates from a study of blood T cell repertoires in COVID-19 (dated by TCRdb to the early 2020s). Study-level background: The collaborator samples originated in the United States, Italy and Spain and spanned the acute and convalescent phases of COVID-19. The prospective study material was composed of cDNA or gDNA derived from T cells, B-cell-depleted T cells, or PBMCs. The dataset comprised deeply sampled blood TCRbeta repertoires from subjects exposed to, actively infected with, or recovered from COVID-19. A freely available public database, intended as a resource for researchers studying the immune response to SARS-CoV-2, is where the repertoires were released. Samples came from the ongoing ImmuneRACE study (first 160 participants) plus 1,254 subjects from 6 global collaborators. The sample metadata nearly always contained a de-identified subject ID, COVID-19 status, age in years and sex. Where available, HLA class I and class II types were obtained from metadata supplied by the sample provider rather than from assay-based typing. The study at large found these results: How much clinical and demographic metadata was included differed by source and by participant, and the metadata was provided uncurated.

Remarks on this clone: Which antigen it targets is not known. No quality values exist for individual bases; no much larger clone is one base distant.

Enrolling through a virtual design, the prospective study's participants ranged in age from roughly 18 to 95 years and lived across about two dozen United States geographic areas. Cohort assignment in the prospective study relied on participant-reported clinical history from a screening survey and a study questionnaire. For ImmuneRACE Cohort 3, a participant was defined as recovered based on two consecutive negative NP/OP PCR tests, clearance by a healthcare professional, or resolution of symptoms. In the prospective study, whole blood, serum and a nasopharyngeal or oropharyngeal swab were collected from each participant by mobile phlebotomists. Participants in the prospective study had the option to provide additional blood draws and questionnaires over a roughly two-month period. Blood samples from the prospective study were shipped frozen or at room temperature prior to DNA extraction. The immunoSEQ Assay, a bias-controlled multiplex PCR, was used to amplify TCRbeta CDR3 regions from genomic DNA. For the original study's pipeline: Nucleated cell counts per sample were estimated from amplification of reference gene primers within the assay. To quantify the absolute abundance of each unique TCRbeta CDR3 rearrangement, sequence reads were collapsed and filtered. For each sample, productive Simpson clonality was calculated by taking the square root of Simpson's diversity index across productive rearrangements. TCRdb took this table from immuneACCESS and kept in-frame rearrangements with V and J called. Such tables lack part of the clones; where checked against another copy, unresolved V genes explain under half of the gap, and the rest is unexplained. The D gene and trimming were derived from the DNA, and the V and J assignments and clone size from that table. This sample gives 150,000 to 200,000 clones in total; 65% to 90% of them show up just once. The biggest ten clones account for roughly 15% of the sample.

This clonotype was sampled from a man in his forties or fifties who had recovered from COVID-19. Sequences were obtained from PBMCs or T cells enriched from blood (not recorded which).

The CDR3 corresponds to CATSEPPGQGSYGYTF. The DNA sequence is given as TGTGCCACCAGTGAACCCCCGGGACAGGGGAGCTATGGCTACACCTTC. The chain joins TRBV24-1 to TRBJ1-2, with 10 central nucleotides matching TRBD1. Trimming takes 4 bases off V and 4 bases off J; junction bases not matched to a gene: 8. CDR1 and CDR2 were assigned from the germline V gene as KGHDR and SFDVKD. Including the terminal cysteine and phenylalanine, the CDR3 comprises 16 residues. Here the CDR3 DNA is all that survives: 48 bases in frame from base 1.